This T cell receptor (beta chain) was retrieved from a study of blood T cell repertoires in COVID-19. The wider study: Acute and convalescent COVID-19 samples came from the United States, Italy and Spain. T cells, B-cell-depleted T cells, or PBMCs supplied cDNA or gDNA.

V lost 6 bases and J lost 2, with 7 bases in between. The CDR3 totals 11 residues. Germline CDR1 and CDR2: DFQATT and SNEGSKA (reference sequence). One Seattle source followed patients from active infection through their disease course. Source study methods: Nucleated cell counts were estimated from reference gene primer amplification. The method was immunoSEQ multiplex PCR; TCRdb's version includes in-frame clones alone and lacks a portion of them. V and J calls and clone size are given by that table; D and trimming were obtained from the DNA. The table includes about 180,000 clones, approximately 87% detected once.

Source material: peripheral blood. The sequence was collected from a woman in her seventies with COVID-19, enrolled during active disease. The V call is TRBV20-1, the J call TRBJ1-2, with D unclear. DNA for the CDR3: TGCAGTGCGGACTGGAACTATGGCTACACCTTC. It translates to CSADWNYGYTF.